One TCR beta chain is described in this entry. The antigen remains unidentified. This sample was taken from a study of PD-1 blockade in classical Hodgkin lymphoma. Broader study findings: The drivers behind the repertoire differences, possibly disease activity or prior therapy, remain undefined. Any patient who commenced nivolumab under 1 year after ASCT was excluded. It was CD4+ TCR diversity, not CD8+, that rose significantly by C4D1.

Time point noted: cycle 4 day 1 (C4D1), after 5 to 7 weeks of nivolumab. Every one of the patients relapsed after autologous stem cell transplantation (brentuximab vedotin exposure was variable). Responses achieved at best were complete response, partial response or progressive disease. Trimming at V came to 4 bases and at J to 0 bases, leaving 6 bases not matched to a gene. CDR3 length: 16 residues. Germline V gives CDR1 MNHEY, CDR2 SVGAGI. TCRdb's table, derived via immunoSEQ multiplex PCR, lists solely in-frame clones and lacks some. The data show some 90,000 clones, roughly 78% seen once. Material: peripheral blood mononuclear cells (PBMCs), obtained before the fourth cycle of nivolumab. This clonotype was sampled from a human donor with classical Hodgkin lymphoma. The chain has TRBV6-5 and TRBJ2-7, with 10 bases lining up with TRBD1. CDR3 bases: TGTGCCAGCAGTTCGGGACAGGGGTTAATCTCCTACGAGCAGTACTTC. It specifies CASSSGQGLISYEQYF.